These T cell receptor beta chains were read from a single sample in a study of blood T cell repertoires in COVID-19. Clones were sequenced by immunoSEQ multiplex PCR, and TCRdb holds only the in-frame ones, with some missing. The data hold a few hundred thousand clones, with around 90% observed a single time. Sample: peripheral blood. Every receptor here comes from a man younger than 35 with COVID-19, enrolled during active disease. The CDR3 runs from the conserved cysteine through the conserved F or W. The order of the fields is clone size, D gene, J gene, V gene, CDR3 DNA, CDR3 protein. D genes are given only for firm matches. A clone size is listed for some rows: how often the clone was seen (once, few, many), or a class if it is expanded.

abundance: NA; d_gene: NA; j_gene: TRBJ2-1; v_gene: TRBV13; CDR3nt: TGTGCCAGCAGCTTAGGACTAGTGTTCAATGAGCAGTTCTTC; CDR3aa: CASSLGLVFNEQFF
abundance: NA; d_gene: TRBD2; j_gene: TRBJ2-2; v_gene: TRBV2; CDR3nt: TGTGCCAGCACTGGACTAGCGATCGCCGGGGAGCTGTTTTTT; CDR3aa: CASTGLAIAGELFF
abundance: NA; d_gene: NA; j_gene: TRBJ2-7; v_gene: TRBV30; CDR3nt: TGTGCCTGGAGTTCGGGGTTTGACGAGCAGTACTTC; CDR3aa: CAWSSGFDEQYF
abundance: NA; d_gene: NA; j_gene: TRBJ2-5; v_gene: TRBV2; CDR3nt: TGTGCCAGCAGTACAGGGAAAGGAGAGACCCAGTACTTC; CDR3aa: CASSTGKGETQYF
abundance: NA; d_gene: NA; j_gene: TRBJ1-1; v_gene: TRBV2; CDR3nt: TGTGCCAGCAGTGAAGCGCGGGGAGACACTGAAGCTTTCTTT; CDR3aa: CASSEARGDTEAFF
abundance: NA; d_gene: NA; j_gene: TRBJ1-5; v_gene: TRBV5-1; CDR3nt: TGCGCCAGCAGCTTAGGGGCCGGGGGTCAGCCCCAGCATTTT; CDR3aa: CASSLGAGGQPQHF
abundance: NA; d_gene: TRBD1; j_gene: TRBJ2-2; v_gene: TRBV29-1; CDR3nt: TGCAGCGCCAATCCCGGGACAGGGACCGGGGAGCTGTTTTTT; CDR3aa: CSANPGTGTGELFF
abundance: NA; d_gene: NA; j_gene: TRBJ2-5; v_gene: TRBV4-2; CDR3nt: TGTGCCAGCAGCCAAGCCGAAACCGGACAGAGATGTCATGAGACCCAGTACTTC; CDR3aa: CASSQAETGQRCHETQYF
abundance: NA; d_gene: NA; j_gene: TRBJ2-3; v_gene: TRBV2; CDR3nt: TGTGCCAGCAGTATCCGGACAGCTGAAACAGATACGCAGTATTTT; CDR3aa: CASSIRTAETDTQYF
abundance: NA; d_gene: NA; j_gene: TRBJ1-5; v_gene: TRBV15; CDR3nt: TGTGCCACCAGCAGCTATTCGAGTCCCTATAGCAATCAGCCCCAGCATTTT; CDR3aa: CATSSYSSPYSNQPQHF
abundance: NA; d_gene: NA; j_gene: TRBJ2-5; v_gene: TRBV2; CDR3nt: TGTGCCAGCAGTGAAGTGGGGCGGGGCTTCCTTCAAGAGACCCAGTACTTC; CDR3aa: CASSEVGRGFLQETQYF
abundance: once; d_gene: NA; j_gene: TRBJ2-1; v_gene: TRBV5-4; CDR3nt: TGTGCCAGCAGCTTGGACGGAGGTGAGCAGTTCTTC; CDR3aa: CASSLDGGEQFF
abundance: NA; d_gene: TRBD2; j_gene: TRBJ2-1; v_gene: TRBV7-8; CDR3nt: TGTGCCAGCAGCTTAGCGCGGCAGCGGGGTGAGCAGTTCTTC; CDR3aa: CASSLARQRGEQFF
abundance: NA; d_gene: TRBD1; j_gene: TRBJ1-2; v_gene: TRBV6-5; CDR3nt: TGTGCCAGCAGACGGACAGGGGGTGGCTACACCTTC; CDR3aa: CASRRTGGGYTF
abundance: NA; d_gene: NA; j_gene: TRBJ1-1; v_gene: TRBV4-1; CDR3nt: TGCGCCAGCAGCCAAGTACAGGGTCGGAGGAACACTGAAGCTTTCTTT; CDR3aa: CASSQVQGRRNTEAFF
abundance: NA; d_gene: TRBD2; j_gene: TRBJ2-7; v_gene: TRBV5-4; CDR3nt: TGTGCCAGCAGCTTAGCGGGGGGACGCTTTGGCGAGCAGTACTTC; CDR3aa: CASSLAGGRFGEQYF
abundance: NA; d_gene: NA; j_gene: TRBJ2-4; v_gene: TRBV4-2; CDR3nt: TGTGCCAGCAGCCTGACAGAGCTAGCCAAAAACATTCAGTACTTC; CDR3aa: CASSLTELAKNIQYF
abundance: few; d_gene: NA; j_gene: TRBJ1-2; v_gene: TRBV7-7; CDR3nt: TGTGCCAGCAGCTCCGCCGGGCAGGAGGAGTACTATGGCTACACCTTC; CDR3aa: CASSSAGQEEYYGYTF
abundance: NA; d_gene: NA; j_gene: TRBJ2-3; v_gene: TRBV19; CDR3nt: TGTGCCAGTAGTATTGAGGGTGACTCTAGCACAGATACGCAGTATTTT; CDR3aa: CASSIEGDSSTDTQYF
abundance: NA; d_gene: NA; j_gene: TRBJ2-2; v_gene: TRBV19; CDR3nt: TGTGCCACCCCCCCGAGGATCAGGAGGACCGGGGAGCTGTTTTTT; CDR3aa: CATPPRIRRTGELFF
abundance: NA; d_gene: NA; j_gene: TRBJ1-3; v_gene: TRBV9; CDR3nt: TGTGCCAGCAGCGTAGCCAGCTCTGGAAACACCATATATTTT; CDR3aa: CASSVASSGNTIYF
abundance: NA; d_gene: TRBD1; j_gene: TRBJ1-5; v_gene: TRBV27; CDR3nt: TGTGCCAGCAGTTCCGGGACAGGATATCAGCCCCAGCATTTT; CDR3aa: CASSSGTGYQPQHF
abundance: NA; d_gene: TRBD2; j_gene: TRBJ2-1; v_gene: TRBV12-5; CDR3nt: TGTGCTAGTACCCCGCGGGAGGACACTGAGCAGTTCTTC; CDR3aa: CASTPREDTEQFF
abundance: NA; d_gene: TRBD2; j_gene: TRBJ2-3; v_gene: TRBV6-5; CDR3nt: TGTGCCAGCAGCCCGGGACTAGGGACGCAGTATTTT; CDR3aa: CASSPGLGTQYF
abundance: NA; d_gene: NA; j_gene: TRBJ1-5; v_gene: TRBV6-1; CDR3nt: TGTGCCAGCAGTGAGCAGGGGCAGGGGAATCAGCCCCAGCATTTT; CDR3aa: CASSEQGQGNQPQHF